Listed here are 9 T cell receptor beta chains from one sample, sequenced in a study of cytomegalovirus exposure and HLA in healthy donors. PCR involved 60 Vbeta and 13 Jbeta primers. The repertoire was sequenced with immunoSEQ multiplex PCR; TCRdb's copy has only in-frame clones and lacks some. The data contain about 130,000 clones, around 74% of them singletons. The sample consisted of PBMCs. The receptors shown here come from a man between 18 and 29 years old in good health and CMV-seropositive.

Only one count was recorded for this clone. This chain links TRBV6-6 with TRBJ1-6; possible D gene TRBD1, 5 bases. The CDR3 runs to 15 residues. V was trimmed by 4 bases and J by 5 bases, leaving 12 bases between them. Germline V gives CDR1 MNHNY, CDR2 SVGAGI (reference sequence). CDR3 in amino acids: CASSSRQINNSPLHF. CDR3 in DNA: TGTGCCAGCAGTTCCCGACAGATTAATAATTCACCCCTCCACTTT.

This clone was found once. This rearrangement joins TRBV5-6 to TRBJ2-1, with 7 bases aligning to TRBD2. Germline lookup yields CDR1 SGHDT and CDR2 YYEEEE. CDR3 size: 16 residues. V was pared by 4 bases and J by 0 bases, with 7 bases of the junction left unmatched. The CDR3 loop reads CASSGNGGSSYNEQFF. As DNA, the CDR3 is TGTGCCAGCAGCGGGAACGGGGGGAGCTCCTACAATGAGCAGTTCTTC. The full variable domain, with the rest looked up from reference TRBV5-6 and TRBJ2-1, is DAGVTQSPTHLIKTRGQQVTLRCSPKSGHDTVSWYQQALGQGPQFIFQYYEEEERQRGNFPDRFSGHQFPNYSSELNVNALLLGDSALYLCASSGNGGSSYNEQFFGPGTRLTVL.

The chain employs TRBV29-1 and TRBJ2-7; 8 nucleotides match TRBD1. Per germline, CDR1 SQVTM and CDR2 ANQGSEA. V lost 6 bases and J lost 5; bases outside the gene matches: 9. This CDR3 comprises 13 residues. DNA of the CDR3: TGCAGCGTCCTGACAGGGGTAAGGAACGAGCAGTACTTC. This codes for CSVLTGVRNEQYF.

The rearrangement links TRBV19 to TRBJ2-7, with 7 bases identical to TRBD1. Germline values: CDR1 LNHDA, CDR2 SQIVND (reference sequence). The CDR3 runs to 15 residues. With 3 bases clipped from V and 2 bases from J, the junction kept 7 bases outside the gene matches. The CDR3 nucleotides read TGTGCCAGTAGTATTTCCCGGACAGGCGCCTACGAGCAGTACTTC. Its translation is CASSISRTGAYEQYF.

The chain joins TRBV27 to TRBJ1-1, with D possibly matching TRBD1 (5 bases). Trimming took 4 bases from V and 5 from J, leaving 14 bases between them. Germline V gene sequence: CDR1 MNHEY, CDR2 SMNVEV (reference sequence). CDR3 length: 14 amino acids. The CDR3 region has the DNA TGTGCCAGCAGTTGGGGGGTAAGGAGTACTGAAGCTTTCTTT. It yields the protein CASSWGVRSTEAFF.

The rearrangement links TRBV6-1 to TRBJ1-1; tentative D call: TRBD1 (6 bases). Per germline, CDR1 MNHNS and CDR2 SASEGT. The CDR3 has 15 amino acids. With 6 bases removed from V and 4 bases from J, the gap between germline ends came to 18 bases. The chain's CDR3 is CASRSGHQVRTEAFF. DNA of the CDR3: TGTGCCAGCAGATCGGGACACCAAGTGCGCACTGAAGCTTTCTTT.

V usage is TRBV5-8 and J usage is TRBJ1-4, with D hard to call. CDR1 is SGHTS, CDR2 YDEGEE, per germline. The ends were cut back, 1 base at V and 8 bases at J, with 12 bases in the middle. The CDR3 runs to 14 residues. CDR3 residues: CASSLSGSGEKLFF. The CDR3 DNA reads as TGTGCCAGCAGCTTGAGTGGGTCGGGGGAAAAACTGTTTTTT.

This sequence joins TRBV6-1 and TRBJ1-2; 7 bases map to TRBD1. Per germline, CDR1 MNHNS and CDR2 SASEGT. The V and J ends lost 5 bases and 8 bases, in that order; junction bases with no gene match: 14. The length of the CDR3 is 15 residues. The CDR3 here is CASSSTGVGFGGYTF. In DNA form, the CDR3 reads TGTGCCAGCAGTAGTACAGGGGTCGGCTTTGGGGGCTACACCTTC.

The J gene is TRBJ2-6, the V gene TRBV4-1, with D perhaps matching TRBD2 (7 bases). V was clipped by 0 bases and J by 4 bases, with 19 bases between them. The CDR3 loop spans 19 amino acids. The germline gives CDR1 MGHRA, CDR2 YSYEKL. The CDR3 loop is CASSQEGGTGLRGANVLTF. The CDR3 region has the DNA TGCGCCAGCAGCCAAGAAGGGGGAACGGGACTACGGGGGGCCAACGTCCTGACTTTC.